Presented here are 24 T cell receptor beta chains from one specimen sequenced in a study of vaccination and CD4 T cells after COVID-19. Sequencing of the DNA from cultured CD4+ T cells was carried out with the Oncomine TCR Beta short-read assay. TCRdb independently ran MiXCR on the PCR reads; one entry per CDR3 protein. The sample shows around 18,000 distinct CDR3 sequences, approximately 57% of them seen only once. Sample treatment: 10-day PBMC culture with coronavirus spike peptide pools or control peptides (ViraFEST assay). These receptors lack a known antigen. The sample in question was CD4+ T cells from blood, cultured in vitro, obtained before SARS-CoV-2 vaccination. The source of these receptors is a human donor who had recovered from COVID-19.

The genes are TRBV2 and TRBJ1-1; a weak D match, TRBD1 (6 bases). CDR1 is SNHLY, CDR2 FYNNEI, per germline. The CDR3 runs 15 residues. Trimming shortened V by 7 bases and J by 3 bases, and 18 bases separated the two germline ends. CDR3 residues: CASTPQGSSYTEAFF. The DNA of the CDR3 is TGTGCCAGCACCCCACAGGGTTCCTCTTACACTGAAGCTTTCTTT. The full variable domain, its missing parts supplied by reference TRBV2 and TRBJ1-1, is EPEVTQTPSHQVTQMGQEVILRCVPISNHLYFYWYRQILGQKVEFLVSFYNNEISEKSEIFDDQFSVERPDGSNFTLKIRSTKLEDSAMYFCASTPQGSSYTEAFFGQGTRLTVV.

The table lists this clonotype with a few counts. The CDR3 bases are TGTGCCAGCGTATATCAAGAGACCCAGTACTTC. This codes for CASVYQETQYF. V usage is TRBV2 and J usage is TRBJ2-5, with unresolved D. Germline V CDR1 and CDR2: SNHLY, FYNNEI. The CDR3 covers 11 residues. Between the trimmed V and J ends, which lost 8 bases and 2 bases, there was a span of 6 bases.

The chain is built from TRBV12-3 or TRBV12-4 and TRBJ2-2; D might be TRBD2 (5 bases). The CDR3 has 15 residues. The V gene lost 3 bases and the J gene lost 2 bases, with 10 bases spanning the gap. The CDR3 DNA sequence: TGTGCCAGCAGTTTTGCAGGACTTAACACCGGGGAGCTGTTTTTT. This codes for CASSFAGLNTGELFF.

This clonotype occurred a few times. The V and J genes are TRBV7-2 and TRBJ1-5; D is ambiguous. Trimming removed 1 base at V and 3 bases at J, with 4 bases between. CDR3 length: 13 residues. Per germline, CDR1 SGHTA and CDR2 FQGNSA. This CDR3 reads CASSLDANQPQHF. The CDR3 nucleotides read TGTGCCAGCAGCTTAGACGCCAATCAGCCCCAGCATTTT.

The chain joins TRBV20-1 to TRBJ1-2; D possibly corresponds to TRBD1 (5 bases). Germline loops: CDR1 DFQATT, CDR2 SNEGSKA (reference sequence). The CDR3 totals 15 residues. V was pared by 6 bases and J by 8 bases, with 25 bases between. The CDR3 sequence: CSAPGPQPLAGGYTF. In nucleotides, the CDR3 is TGCAGTGCCCCAGGGCCGCAGCCCTTGGCTGGGGGCTACACCTTC.

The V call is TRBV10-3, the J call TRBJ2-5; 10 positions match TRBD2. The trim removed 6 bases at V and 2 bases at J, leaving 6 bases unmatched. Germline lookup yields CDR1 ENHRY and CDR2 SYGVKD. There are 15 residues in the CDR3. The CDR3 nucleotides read TGTGCCATCAGCATCGAACTAGCGGGGCAAGAGACCCAGTACTTC. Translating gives CAISIELAGQETQYF.

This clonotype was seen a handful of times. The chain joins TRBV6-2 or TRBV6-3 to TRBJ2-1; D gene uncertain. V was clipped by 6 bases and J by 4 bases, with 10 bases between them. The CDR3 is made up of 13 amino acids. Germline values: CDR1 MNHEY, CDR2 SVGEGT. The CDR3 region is CASSKSQYNEQFF. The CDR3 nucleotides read TGTGCCAGCAGCAAAAGTCAGTACAATGAGCAGTTCTTC.

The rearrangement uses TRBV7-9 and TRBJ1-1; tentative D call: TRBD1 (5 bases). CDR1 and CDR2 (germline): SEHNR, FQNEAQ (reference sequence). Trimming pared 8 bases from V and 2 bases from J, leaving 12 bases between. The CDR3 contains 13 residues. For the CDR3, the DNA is TGTGCCAGCGTCGGGCAGGGAAACACTGAAGCTTTCTTT. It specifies CASVGQGNTEAFF.

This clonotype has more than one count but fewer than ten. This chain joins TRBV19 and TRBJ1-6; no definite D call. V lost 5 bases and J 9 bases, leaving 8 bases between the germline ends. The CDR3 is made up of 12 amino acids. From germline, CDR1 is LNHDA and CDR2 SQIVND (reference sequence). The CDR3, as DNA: TGTGCCAGTAGTGTGCGGGGTTCACCCCTCCACTTT. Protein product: CASSVRGSPLHF.

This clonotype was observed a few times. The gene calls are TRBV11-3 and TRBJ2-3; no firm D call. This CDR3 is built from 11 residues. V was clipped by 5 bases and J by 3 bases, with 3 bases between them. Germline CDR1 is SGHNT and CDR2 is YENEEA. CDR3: CASSQTDTQYF. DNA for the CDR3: TGTGCCAGCAGCCAAACAGATACGCAGTATTTT.

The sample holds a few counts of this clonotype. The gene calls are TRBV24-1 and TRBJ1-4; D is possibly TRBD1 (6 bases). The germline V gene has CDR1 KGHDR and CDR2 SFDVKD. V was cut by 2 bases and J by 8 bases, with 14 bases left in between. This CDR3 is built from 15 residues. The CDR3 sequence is CATSDSTGGEEKLFF. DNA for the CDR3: TGTGCCACCAGTGATTCGACAGGAGGGGAGGAAAAACTGTTTTTT.

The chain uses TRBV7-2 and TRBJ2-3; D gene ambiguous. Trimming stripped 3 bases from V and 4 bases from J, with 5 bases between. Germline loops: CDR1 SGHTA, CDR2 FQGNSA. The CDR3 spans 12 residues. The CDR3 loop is CASSFVADTQYF. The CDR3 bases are TGTGCCAGCAGCTTTGTCGCAGATACGCAGTATTTT.

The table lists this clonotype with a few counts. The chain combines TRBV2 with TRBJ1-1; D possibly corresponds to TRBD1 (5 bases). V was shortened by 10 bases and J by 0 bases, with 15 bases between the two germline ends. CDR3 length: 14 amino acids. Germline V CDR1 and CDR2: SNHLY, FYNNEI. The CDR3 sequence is CAIGGASMNTEAFF. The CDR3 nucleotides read TGTGCCATAGGAGGGGCTAGCATGAACACTGAAGCTTTCTTT.

CDR3 loop: CASSLGLAGVYEQYF. The CDR3 DNA reads TGTGCCAGCAGCTTAGGACTAGCGGGAGTCTACGAGCAGTACTTC. The rearrangement links TRBV7-9 to TRBJ2-7; 12 bases line up with TRBD2. CDR3 length equals 15 residues. J lost 3 bases, V lost 1 base, and 1 base had no gene match. Germline V gives CDR1 SEHNR, CDR2 FQNEAQ (reference sequence).

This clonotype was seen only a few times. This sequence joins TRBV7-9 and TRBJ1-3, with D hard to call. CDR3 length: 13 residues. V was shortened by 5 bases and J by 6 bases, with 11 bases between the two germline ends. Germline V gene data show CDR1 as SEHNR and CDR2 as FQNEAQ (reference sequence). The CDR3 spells CASSNGPANTIYF. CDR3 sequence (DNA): TGTGCCAGCAGCAATGGGCCGGCAAACACCATATATTTT.

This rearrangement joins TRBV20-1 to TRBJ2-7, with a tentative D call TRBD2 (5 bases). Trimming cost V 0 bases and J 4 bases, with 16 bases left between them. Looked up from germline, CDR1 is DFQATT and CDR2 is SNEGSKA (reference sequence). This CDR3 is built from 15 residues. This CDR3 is CSARDIRETSYEQYF. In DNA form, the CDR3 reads TGCAGTGCTAGAGACATACGGGAAACCTCGTACGAGCAGTACTTC.

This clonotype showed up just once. CDR3: CSARDRRQGENYGYTF. In nucleotides, the CDR3 is TGCAGTGCTAGAGATCGGAGGCAGGGGGAAAACTATGGCTACACCTTC. The V and J genes are TRBV20-1 and TRBJ1-2; TRBD1 matches 7 bases. CDR1 and CDR2 (germline): DFQATT, SNEGSKA (reference sequence). The CDR3 covers 16 residues. The V and J ends lost 0 bases and 2 bases, in that order; junction bases with no gene match: 9.

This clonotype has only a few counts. The CDR3 nucleotides are TGTGCCACCAGTATGACAGGGAACGACGAGCAGTACTTC. The encoded protein is CATSMTGNDEQYF. The rearrangement links TRBV24-1 to TRBJ2-7; 7 bases line up with TRBD1. Germline CDR1 is KGHDR and CDR2 is SFDVKD. V lost 6 bases, J lost 5 bases, and 6 bases stayed unmatched. The CDR3 loop spans 13 amino acids.

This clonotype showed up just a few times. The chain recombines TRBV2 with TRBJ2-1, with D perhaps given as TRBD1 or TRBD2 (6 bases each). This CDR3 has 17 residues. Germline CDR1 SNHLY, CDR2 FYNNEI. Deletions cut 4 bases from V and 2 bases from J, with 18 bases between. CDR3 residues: CASSVEGQRAAYNEQFF. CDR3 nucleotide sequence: TGTGCCAGCAGTGTGGAGGGACAACGGGCCGCCTACAATGAGCAGTTCTTC.

CDR3 residues: CASSVGNRQETQYF. The CDR3 bases are TGTGCCAGCAGCGTTGGTAACCGACAAGAGACCCAGTACTTC. This chain connects TRBV9 to TRBJ2-5, with no clear D. Germline V gene sequence: CDR1 SGDLS, CDR2 YYNGEE. This CDR3 is built from 14 residues. Trimming took 2 bases from V and 2 from J, leaving 10 bases between them.

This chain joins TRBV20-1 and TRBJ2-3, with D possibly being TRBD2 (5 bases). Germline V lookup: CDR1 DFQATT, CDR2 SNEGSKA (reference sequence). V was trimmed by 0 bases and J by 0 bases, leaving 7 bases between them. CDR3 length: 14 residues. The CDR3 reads CSARDGGSTDTQYF. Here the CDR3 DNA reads TGCAGTGCTAGAGACGGCGGGAGCACAGATACGCAGTATTTT.

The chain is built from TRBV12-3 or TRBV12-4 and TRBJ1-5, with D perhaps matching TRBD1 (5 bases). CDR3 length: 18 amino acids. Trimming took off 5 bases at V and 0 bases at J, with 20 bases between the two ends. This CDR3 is CASSPMRGVIYSNQPQHF. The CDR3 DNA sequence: TGTGCCAGCAGTCCCATGCGGGGGGTGATCTATAGCAATCAGCCCCAGCATTTT.

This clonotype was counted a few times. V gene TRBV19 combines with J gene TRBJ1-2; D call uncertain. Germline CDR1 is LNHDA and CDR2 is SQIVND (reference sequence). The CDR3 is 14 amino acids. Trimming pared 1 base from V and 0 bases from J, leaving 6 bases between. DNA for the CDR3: TGTGCCAGTAGTATAGTGAACACTAACTATGGCTACACCTTC. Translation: CASSIVNTNYGYTF.

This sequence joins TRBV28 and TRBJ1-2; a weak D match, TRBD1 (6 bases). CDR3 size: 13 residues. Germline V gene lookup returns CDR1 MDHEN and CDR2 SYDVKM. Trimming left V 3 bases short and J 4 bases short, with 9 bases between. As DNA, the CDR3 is TGTGCCAGCAGTTTCACAGGGCCCTATGGCTACACCTTC. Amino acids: CASSFTGPYGYTF.